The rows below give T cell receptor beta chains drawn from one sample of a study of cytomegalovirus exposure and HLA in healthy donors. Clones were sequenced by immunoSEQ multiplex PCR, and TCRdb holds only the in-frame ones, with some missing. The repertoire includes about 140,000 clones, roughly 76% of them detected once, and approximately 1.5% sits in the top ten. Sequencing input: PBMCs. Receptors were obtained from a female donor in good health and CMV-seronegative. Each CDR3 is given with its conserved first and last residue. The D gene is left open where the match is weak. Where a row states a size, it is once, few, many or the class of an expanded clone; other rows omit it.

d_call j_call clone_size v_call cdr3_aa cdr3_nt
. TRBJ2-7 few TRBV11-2 CASSLDPGGPDEQYF TGTGCCAGCAGCTTAGATCCAGGCGGGCCGGACGAGCAGTACTTC
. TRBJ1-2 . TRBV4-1 CASSLLLAEANYGYTF TGCGCCAGCAGCCTACTTCTGGCAGAGGCTAACTATGGCTACACCTTC
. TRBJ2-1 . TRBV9 CASSVVPGSGGEQFF TGTGCCAGCAGCGTAGTACCGGGGTCCGGGGGTGAGCAGTTCTTC
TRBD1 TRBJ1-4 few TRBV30 CAWSVSRTGGFEKLFF TGTGCCTGGAGTGTCTCACGGACAGGGGGTTTTGAAAAACTGTTTTTT
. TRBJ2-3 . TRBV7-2 CASSSLIRSDTQYF TGTGCCAGCAGCTCCCTAATCAGGTCAGATACGCAGTATTTT
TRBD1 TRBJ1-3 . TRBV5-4 CASSLGRDSFNSGNTIYF TGTGCCAGCAGCTTGGGCCGGGACAGTTTTAACTCTGGAAACACCATATATTTT
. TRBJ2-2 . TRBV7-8 CASSLAGGLPSGNTGELFF TGTGCCAGCAGCTTAGCGGGGGGCCTCCCTAGCGGTAACACCGGGGAGCTGTTTTTT
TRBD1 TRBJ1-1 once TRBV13 CASSEGAAEAFF TGTGCCAGCAGCGAGGGGGCGGCTGAAGCTTTCTTT
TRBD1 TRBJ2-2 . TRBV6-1 CASSEGWGTGGNTGELFF TGTGCCAGCAGTGAAGGGTGGGGGACAGGGGGGAACACCGGGGAGCTGTTTTTT
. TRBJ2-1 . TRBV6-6 CASRAGYNEQFF TGTGCCAGCAGGGCGGGATACAATGAGCAGTTCTTC
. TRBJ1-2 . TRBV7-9 CASSLDTGSPNYGYTF TGTGCCAGCAGCTTAGATACGGGGTCCCCTAACTATGGCTACACCTTC
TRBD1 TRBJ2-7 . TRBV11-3 CASSFSGTGCEQYF TGTGCCAGCAGCTTTTCCGGGACAGGGTGTGAGCAGTACTTC